The subject of this entry is one T cell receptor (beta chain). There is no known antigen for this receptor. No base quality information exists; no much larger clone differs at one position. Stable Graves' hyperthyroidism was defined as the absence of progression to ophthalmopathy over 18 months of follow-up. The hyperthyroidism patients were between 18 and 65 years old and newly diagnosed, with a disease duration of less than 2 months. The study excluded patients with uncontrolled infections, other autoimmune diseases, pregnancy or lactation. Clinical symptoms, serum thyroxine and TRAb, thyroid ultrasound, and orbital computed tomography formed the basis for the diagnoses. PBMCs were separated from 7.5 to 10 ml of fresh peripheral blood using Ficoll-Paque density gradient centrifugation. Trizol reagent was used to extract total RNA, and RNA quality was then checked on an Agilent 2100 Bioanalyzer.

Amplification of TCR beta CDR3 regions was carried out from RNA transcripts. A first-round RT-PCR of the TCR CDR3 used the HTBI primer set with the Qiagen OneStep RT-PCR kit. A second multiplex PCR round built the libraries, followed by size selection and purification. The libraries were sequenced on an Illumina HiSeq2000 using paired-end 100 bp reads. Under the source paper's analysis protocol: Raw data were processed with SOAPnuke, discarding reads with adapters, uncalled bases, mean Phred below 15, or no exact constant-primer or identifier match. High-quality paired reads were merged using COPE v1.2.5, and each unique nucleotide sequence was defined as a clonotype. MiTCR v1.1 was used to align the clonotypes against IMGT TRBV, TRBD and TRBJ reference segments. The analysis was restricted to V-J combinations with a frequency above 0.0001, which together covered 99.2% of the repertoires. The TCS score was defined as F50 (clonal expansion) divided by E x V (chaos), with BLOSUM62-based TCRdist calculated between CDR3 peptides within each V-J. Welch's t-statistics and random forest reduced fewer than 550 V-J features to 10 to 15, which were used in a naive Bayes classifier (R e1071). Using fastp at Q25 and MiXCR, TCRdb reprocessed the public reads and kept productive beta chains. Rows merge per CDR3 protein into single entries with the most common DNA and genes. The V and J calls and clone size come from TCRdb's table, not from the authors' own analysis. The sample data list about 510,000 distinct CDR3 sequences, and 14% of these were observed just once. The top ten hold around 14% of the sample.

Unmatched junction bases come to 7, with V trimmed by 5 bases and J by 3 bases. CDR1 SGHTA and CDR2 FQGNSA are derived from the germline V gene. CDR3 length: 15 amino acids, cysteine to phenylalanine. Kept here is only the CDR3 DNA, which spans 45 bases and is read in frame from base 1. The data originate from a study of T cells in Graves' hyperthyroidism and ophthalmopathy (dated 2019 in TCRdb). Regarding the research as a whole: Peripheral blood was sampled at the time of initial diagnosis, prior to any treatment. Following sampling, methimazole starting at 30 mg daily was given to hyperthyroidism patients, and high-dose intravenous methylprednisolone was given to ophthalmopathy patients. The approximately 90 discovery patients were divided at random into training and test sets in a 7:3 ratio. The paper describes TCR Vbeta CDR3 sequencing of roughly 130 peripheral blood samples, made up of 43 ophthalmopathy patients, 70 to 75 hyperthyroidism patients and 17 progressor patients. In addition, the study compared T-cell repertoires in thyroid tissue and in blood from several Graves' hyperthyroidism patients. TCR V-J signatures able to tell the groups apart were searched for in a discovery cohort of 100 patients, of whom 40 to 45 had Graves' ophthalmopathy and some 60 had stable Graves' hyperthyroidism. An independent validation cohort of around 19 hyperthyroidism patients and 17 patients who later progressed to ophthalmopathy tested prospective prediction of ophthalmopathy.

General findings and caveats noted by the study authors: In cross-validation, a model built on a 13 V-J signature told ophthalmopathy apart from stable hyperthyroidism with 85% to 90% sensitivity and roughly 82% specificity, and in testing the same model reached 80%/75%. Most expanded thyroid clonotypes (frequency above 0.001) were also detected in blood, a finding suggesting that blood repertoires may reflect thyroid immune responses. Sample size was not statistically predetermined, and blinding of investigators to group allocation was not performed. In validation, the model predicted progression to ophthalmopathy with 60% to 71% sensitivity and less than 80% specificity, a median of approximately 6.7 months before onset.

Recombination joined TRBV7-2 with TRBJ2-7; 10 nucleotides in the junction match TRBD2. The sequencing input was blood. This TCR derives from a woman in her thirties or forties with Graves' hyperthyroidism. The CDR3 is CASSAIAGGGYEQYF. The nucleotides read TGTGCCAGCAGCGCTATAGCGGGAGGTGGCTACGAGCAGTACTTC.